The sequence of this TCR beta chain was determined in a study of response to subunit inactivated influenza vaccine. Notes on the study in general: With each seasonal influenza vaccination, the authors suggested, few new T cells are recruited.

This clonotype occurred a few times. Its matching antigen is unknown. MiXCR, applied by TCRdb to the RT-PCR reads, yields one record per CDR3 protein. The sample comprises 500,000 to 550,000 distinct CDR3 sequences, roughly 7.9% of which are singletons, and 13% rests with the top ten. This CDR3 spans 12 amino acids. CDR1 is SEHNR and CDR2 is FQNEAQ in the germline V gene (reference sequence). V lost 5 bases, J lost 7 bases, and 10 bases lay in between. This receptor was obtained from a man aged 50 to 75 who received an inactivated influenza vaccine. The sequencing here drew on PBMCs from blood, taken around 25 months after vaccination. The chain employs TRBV7-9 and TRBJ2-3; D ambiguous. CDR3 coding DNA: TGTGCCAGCAGCGGTATTATGAATACGCAGTATTTT. This codes for CASSGIMNTQYF.